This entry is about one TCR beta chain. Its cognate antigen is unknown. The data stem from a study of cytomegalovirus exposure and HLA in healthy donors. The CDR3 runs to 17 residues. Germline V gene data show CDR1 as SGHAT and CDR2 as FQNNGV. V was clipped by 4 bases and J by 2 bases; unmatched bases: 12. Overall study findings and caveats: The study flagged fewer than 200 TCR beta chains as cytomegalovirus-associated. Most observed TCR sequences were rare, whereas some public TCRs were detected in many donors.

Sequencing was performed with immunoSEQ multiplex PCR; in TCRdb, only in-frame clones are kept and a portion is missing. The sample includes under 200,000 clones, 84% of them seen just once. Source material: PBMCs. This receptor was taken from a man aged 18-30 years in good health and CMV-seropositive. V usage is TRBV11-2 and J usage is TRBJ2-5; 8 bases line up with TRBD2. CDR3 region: CASSSYLAGPAQETQYF. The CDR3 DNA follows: TGTGCCAGCAGCTCGTATTTAGCGGGACCGGCGCAAGAGACCCAGTACTTC.